What follows is one T cell receptor beta chain and its context. Germline CDR1 DFQATT, CDR2 SNEGSKA (reference sequence). This CDR3 is built from 10 residues. The study ran its PCR with 60 Vbeta and 13 Jbeta primers. Libraries were prepared by immunoSEQ multiplex PCR; TCRdb keeps only in-frame clonotypes and omits some of them. The sample has under 200,000 clones; around 80% are singletons. This sample stems from a study of cytomegalovirus exposure and HLA in healthy donors. The material sequenced was PBMCs. This receptor was taken from a girl between 10 and 17 years old in good health and CMV-seropositive. This chain uses TRBV20-1 with TRBJ1-2; 7 bases fit TRBD1. For the CDR3, the DNA is TGCAGCTCCGACAGGGATGGCTACACCTTC. Translated, it gives CSSDRDGYTF.